Shown below are 10 T cell receptor beta chains from a single sample sequenced in a study of T cell responses to AZD1222 COVID-19 vaccine (dated by TCRdb to about 2021). Library preparation was by the immunoSEQ multiplex PCR assay. In TCRdb, the immuneACCESS table is reduced to in-frame sequences with V and J assigned. These tables do not hold every clone; where another copy was compared, an unresolved V gene accounts for under half, and the others remain unexplained. This sample is represented by around 140,000 clones; approximately 85% of them were singletons. 7.9% of the sample belongs to the ten largest clones. In the paper's terms, the time point label means: about 28 days (+/-7) after the second vaccine dose. The treatment or condition label on this specimen signifies: meningococcal conjugate vaccine given as trial control. The input for sequencing was peripheral blood, taken 28 days after the second dose of the MenACWY control vaccine. The receptors were gathered from an adult who received the MenACWY meningococcal vaccine as a control.

The J gene is TRBJ2-7, the V gene TRBV20-1; either TRBD1 or TRBD2 may supply D (5 bases each). The CDR3 is 11 residues long. The germline V gene has CDR1 DFQATT and CDR2 SNEGSKA (reference sequence). V lost 1 base to trimming and J lost 9 bases, with 10 bases between them. The CDR3 sequence is CSARARAGQYF. DNA for the CDR3: TGCAGTGCTAGAGCCAGGGCGGGGCAGTACTTC.

The genes are TRBV10-3 and TRBJ2-7; D gene uncertain. From germline, CDR1 is ENHRY and CDR2 SYGVKD. The CDR3 runs to 13 residues. The V end lost 6 bases, the J end lost 0 bases, and 9 bases lay between the germline ends. In DNA form, the CDR3 reads TGTGCCATCAGGCCAGACCTCTCCTACGAGCAGTACGTC. Translating it yields CAIRPDLSYEQYV.

J is TRBJ2-7 and V is TRBV12-3 or TRBV12-4; possible D gene TRBD2, 6 bases. There are 13 residues in the CDR3. The ends were cut back, 1 base at V and 5 bases at J, with 9 bases in the middle. Written as DNA, the CDR3 is TGTGCCAGCAGTTTAGGGGGACTGCACGAGCAGTACGTC. It translates to CASSLGGLHEQYV.

The chain links TRBV6-1 to TRBJ1-2; D might be TRBD1 (6 bases). The CDR3 is 16 residues long. V lost 0 bases to trimming and J lost 5 bases, with 16 bases between them. Germline-derived CDR1 and CDR2 are MNHNS and SASEGT. Written as DNA, the CDR3 is TGTGCCAGCAGTGAAGCGCTTCCAGGACAGTTGTATGGCTACACCTTC. It is translated as CASSEALPGQLYGYTF.

V usage is TRBV10-2 and J usage is TRBJ2-7; 8 bases agree with TRBD1. The CDR3 extends over 14 amino acids. V shed 5 bases, J shed 2 bases, and the junction held 5 bases outside the gene matches. Germline loops: CDR1 WSHSY, CDR2 SAAADI. CDR3 nucleotide sequence: TGCGCCAGCAGTCCGAGGACAGGGACCTACGAGCAGTACGTC. Translating it yields CASSPRTGTYEQYV.

The J gene is TRBJ2-1, the V gene TRBV24-1, with a weak D call TRBD1 (5 bases). Germline loops: CDR1 KGHDR, CDR2 SFDVKD. Between the trimmed V and J ends, which lost 5 bases and 4 bases, there was a span of 11 bases. The CDR3 sequence is 14 residues long. CDR3 residues: CATSGVDTYNEQFF. For the CDR3, the DNA is TGTGCCACCAGTGGGGTGGACACTTACAATGAGCAGTTCTTC.

The V gene is TRBV7-6, the J gene TRBJ1-3; D remains ambiguous. CDR1 SGHVS and CDR2 FNYEAQ come from the germline V gene. V was clipped by 3 bases and J by 0 bases, with 15 bases between them. The CDR3 has 17 amino acids. CDR3 sequence reads: CASSLWRPGSSGNTIYF. CDR3 DNA: TGTGCCAGCAGCTTGTGGCGCCCGGGGTCCTCTGGAAACACCATATATTTT.

The genes are TRBV9 and TRBJ1-6, with D possibly TRBD1 on 5 matching bases. Per germline, CDR1 SGDLS and CDR2 YYNGEE. The CDR3 has 15 amino acids. V was shortened by 0 bases and J by 1 base, with 5 bases between the two germline ends. The CDR3 reads CASSVGGSYNSPLHF. Written as DNA, the CDR3 is TGTGCCAGCAGCGTAGGGGGGTCCTATAATTCACCCCTCCACTTT.

The CDR3 here is CASSGVRRNTEAFF. CDR3 bases: TGTGCCAGCAGTGGGGTTAGAAGGAACACTGAAGCTTTCTTT. The rearrangement links TRBV28 to TRBJ1-1; D is uncertain. With 5 bases removed from V and 1 base from J, the gap between germline ends came to 11 bases. The germline V gene has CDR1 MDHEN and CDR2 SYDVKM. The CDR3 spans 14 residues.

CDR3: CASSLTGTSGAGNEQFF. CDR3 sequence (DNA): TGTGCCAGCAGCCTAACCGGGACTAGCGGAGCAGGAAATGAGCAGTTCTTC. V is TRBV11-3 and J is TRBJ2-1; TRBD2 matches at 11 bases. The CDR3 runs to 17 residues. CDR1 is SGHNT and CDR2 is YENEEA in the germline V gene. After removal of 5 bases from V and 7 bases from J, the junction contained 13 bases not matched to a gene.